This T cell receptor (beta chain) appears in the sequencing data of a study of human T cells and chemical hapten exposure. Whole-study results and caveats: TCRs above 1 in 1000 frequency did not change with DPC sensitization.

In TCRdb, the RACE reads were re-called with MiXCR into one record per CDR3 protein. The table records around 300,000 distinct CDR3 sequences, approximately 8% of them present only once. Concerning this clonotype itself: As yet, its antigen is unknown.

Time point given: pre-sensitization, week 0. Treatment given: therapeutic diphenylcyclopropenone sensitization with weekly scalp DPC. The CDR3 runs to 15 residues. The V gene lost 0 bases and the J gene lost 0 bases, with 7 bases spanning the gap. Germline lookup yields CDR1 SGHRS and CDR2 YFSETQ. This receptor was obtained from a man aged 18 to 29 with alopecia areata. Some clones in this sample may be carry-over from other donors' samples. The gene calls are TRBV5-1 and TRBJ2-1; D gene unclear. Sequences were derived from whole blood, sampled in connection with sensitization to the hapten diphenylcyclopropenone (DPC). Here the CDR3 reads CASSLGHRSYNEQFF. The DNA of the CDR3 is TGCGCCAGCAGCTTGGGCCATCGCTCCTACAATGAGCAGTTCTTC.